The 17 T cell receptor beta chains below all came from one sample that was sequenced in a study of shared T cell receptors in the human thymus (dated by TCRdb to about 2021). To prepare the library, the immunoSEQ multiplex PCR assay was applied. What TCRdb holds here is the immuneACCESS table cut down to in-frame rearrangements. Part of the clones is not present; checked against another copy, under half of the missing clones reflect an unresolved V gene, and the others are unexplained. Here the sample has 500,000 to 750,000 clones; approximately 90% occur a single time. The ten largest clones represent 0.0095% to 0.012% of the sample. Separately, the same data were catalogued under a study of human thymus T cells.

Sequenced: thymocytes. These receptors came from a boy under three years old with a congenital heart defect. Donor details come from another sample of the same person, matched by shared clones.

The chain links TRBV30 to TRBJ1-2, with a weak D call TRBD1 (6 bases). The CDR3 sequence is 15 residues long. Trimming took off 3 bases at V and 4 bases at J, with 18 bases between the two ends. CDR1 is GTSNPN and CDR2 is SVGIG in the germline V gene (reference sequence). The DNA for the CDR3 is TGTGCCTGGAGCGGCGCCCTGGACAGAGCCTATGGCTACACCTTC. This translates into CAWSGALDRAYGYTF.

The rearrangement uses TRBV6-5 and TRBJ2-2; 7 nucleotides agree with TRBD1. This CDR3 is built from 16 residues. From germline, CDR1 is MNHEY and CDR2 SVGAGI. V was pared by 2 bases and J by 8 bases, with 11 bases of the junction left unmatched. This CDR3 reads CASSYPNLDRAGELFF. The CDR3 DNA follows: TGTGCCAGCAGTTACCCGAACCTTGACAGGGCAGGGGAGCTGTTTTTT.

This clone appeared once. V gene TRBV27 combines with J gene TRBJ1-2, with 8 bases lining up with TRBD1. In germline, CDR1 is MNHEY, CDR2 SMNVEV (reference sequence). The V segment lost 2 bases and the J segment 4 bases; nucleotides outside the gene matches: 3. This CDR3 spans 14 amino acids. The CDR3 region has the DNA TGTGCCAGCAGTTTACTCGACAGGGGCTATGGCTACACCTTC. This translates into CASSLLDRGYGYTF.

The rearrangement uses TRBV6-4 and TRBJ2-2; 11 bases map to TRBD2. The CDR3 extends over 18 amino acids. Trimming took 6 bases from V and 1 from J; bases not matched to a gene: 10. CDR1 is MRHNA and CDR2 is SNTAGT in the germline V gene. CDR3 sequence (DNA): TGTGCCAGCAGCGAAAATCCTAGCGGGAGGCGGAACACCGGGGAGCTGTTTTTT. Residues: CASSENPSGRRNTGELFF.

This chain uses TRBV6-5 with TRBJ2-7; possibly TRBD1 for D (5 bases). CDR3 length: 14 residues. Trimming removed 0 bases at V and 6 bases at J, with 12 bases between. Germline-derived CDR1 and CDR2 are MNHEY and SVGAGI. The CDR3 reads CASSYSLKQAEQYF. The CDR3 coding sequence is TGTGCCAGCAGTTACTCCCTTAAACAGGCCGAGCAGTACTTC.

This sequence joins TRBV14 and TRBJ2-5; TRBD1 matches at 9 bases. The V gene's germline CDR1 is SGHDN and CDR2 FVKESK. There are 15 residues in the CDR3. V was clipped by 4 bases and J by 4 bases; unmatched bases: 7. The DNA of the CDR3 is TGTGCCAGCAGCCGCACCGGGACAGGGAGAGAGACCCAGTACTTC. Its translation: CASSRTGTGRETQYF.

The rearrangement uses TRBV2 and TRBJ2-7; 11 nucleotides line up with TRBD2. Trimming removed 6 bases from V and 0 bases from J; junction bases left unmatched: 1. The CDR3 extends over 14 amino acids. Germline lookup yields CDR1 SNHLY and CDR2 FYNNEI. In nucleotides, the CDR3 is TGTGCCAGCAGGGGGACTAGCGGCTCCTACGAGCAGTACTTC. This encodes CASRGTSGSYEQYF. Supplemented by reference TRBV2 and TRBJ2-7, the full variable domain reads EPEVTQTPSHQVTQMGQEVILRCVPISNHLYFYWYRQILGQKVEFLVSFYNNEISEKSEIFDDQFSVERPDGSNFTLKIRSTKLEDSAMYFCASRGTSGSYEQYFGPGTRLTVT.

Note on this clone: A read error may produce the germline difference seen at one junction end. CDR3 sequence: CASGGARSQETQYF. The CDR3 region has the DNA TGCGCGAGCGGGGGGGCGAGGTCTCAAGAGACCCAGTACTTC. The chain employs TRBV11-2 and TRBJ2-5; 10 nucleotides match TRBD2. Looked up from germline, CDR1 is SGHAT and CDR2 is FQNNGV. The CDR3 has 14 residues.

The V gene is TRBV6-1, the J gene TRBJ2-7; 9 nucleotides line up with TRBD1. Trimming took 1 base from V and 4 from J; bases not matched to a gene: 2. The CDR3 covers 14 residues. The germline V gene has CDR1 MNHNS and CDR2 SASEGT. This CDR3 is CASSEGTGVYEQYF. The CDR3 nucleotides read TGTGCCAGCAGTGAAGGGACAGGGGTGTACGAGCAGTACTTC.

The chain is built from TRBV6-5 and TRBJ2-3; no definite D call. Deletions cut 2 bases from V and 2 bases from J, with 11 bases between. This CDR3 is built from 15 residues. Germline CDR1 MNHEY, CDR2 SVGAGI. For the CDR3, the DNA is TGTGCCAGCAGTTACGGCGAGGCTCCCACAGATACGCAGTATTTT. Its protein is CASSYGEAPTDTQYF.

This clone was seen a single time. The chain recombines TRBV7-9 with TRBJ1-5; 12 nucleotides match TRBD1. From germline, CDR1 is SEHNR and CDR2 FQNEAQ (reference sequence). V trimming: 1 base; J trimming: 4 bases; junction bases outside the gene matches: 8. The CDR3 has 18 amino acids. The CDR3 spells CASSLVPGQGAGNQPQHF. The DNA of the CDR3 is TGTGCCAGCAGCTTAGTACCGGGACAGGGGGCCGGAAATCAGCCCCAGCATTTT. Based on the CDR3 plus reference TRBV7-9 and TRBJ1-5, the full variable domain is DTGVSQNPRHKITKRGQNVTFRCDPISEHNRLYWYRQTLGQGPEFLTYFQNEAQLEKSRLLSDRFSAERPKGSFSTLEIQRTEQGDSAMYLCASSLVPGQGAGNQPQHFGDGTRLSIL.

This clone has a handful of counts. The rearrangement links TRBV19 to TRBJ2-1; no clear D gene. The CDR3 has 15 residues. V was shortened by 4 bases and J by 0 bases, with 10 bases between the two germline ends. Germline V gene sequence: CDR1 LNHDA, CDR2 SQIVND (reference sequence). The CDR3 sequence: CASSTNTYSYNEQFF. The CDR3 coding sequence is TGTGCCAGTAGTACAAACACGTACTCCTACAATGAGCAGTTCTTC.

The chain recombines TRBV11-2 with TRBJ1-1; D unresolved. The CDR3 contains 12 residues. V was cut by 4 bases and J by 1 base, with 4 bases left in between. The germline V gene has CDR1 SGHAT and CDR2 FQNNGV. For the CDR3, the DNA is TGTGCCAGCAGCTCGGGGAACACTGAAGCTTTCTTT. Its translation: CASSSGNTEAFF.

V gene TRBV27 combines with J gene TRBJ1-4; D might be TRBD1 (6 bases). V shed 5 bases and J shed 4 bases, with 14 bases lying between them. Germline-derived CDR1 and CDR2 are MNHEY and SMNVEV (reference sequence). The CDR3 is made up of 15 amino acids. The CDR3 here is CASSPKGEFNEKLFF. The CDR3 nucleotides are TGTGCCAGCAGTCCAAAGGGGGAGTTTAATGAAAAACTGTTTTTT.

The chain uses TRBV11-2 and TRBJ2-7, with 8 bases identical to TRBD2. The CDR3 is 15 residues long. With V trimmed by 2 bases and J by 5 bases, 8 bases remained unmatched. Germline-derived CDR1 and CDR2 are SGHAT and FQNNGV. DNA for the CDR3: TGTGCCAGCAGCTTATTAGCGGGGCTAGCGAACGAGCAGTACTTC. Translation: CASSLLAGLANEQYF.

This clone came up once. The V call is TRBV18, the J call TRBJ1-1; TRBD1 agrees at 7 bases. In germline, CDR1 is KGHSH, CDR2 LQKENI. The CDR3 spans 14 residues. The J segment lost 1 base and the V segment lost 2 bases, leaving 1 base of the junction unmatched. In nucleotides, the CDR3 is TGTGCCAGCTCACCAACAGGGGAGAACACTGAAGCTTTCTTT. Translation gives CASSPTGENTEAFF.

The rearrangement uses TRBV28 and TRBJ1-5; possible D gene TRBD1, 5 bases. The germline V and J ends were trimmed by 5 bases and 7 bases, with 18 bases remaining between them. Germline V gives CDR1 MDHEN, CDR2 SYDVKM. CDR3 length equals 15 residues. The DNA for the CDR3 is TGTGCCAGCAGTAATGGGGCCCCAGTTACGCAGCCCCAGCATTTT. Its translation is CASSNGAPVTQPQHF.